This record concerns one T cell receptor beta chain sequence. Antigen specificity is unknown. The PCR used 60 Vbeta and 13 Jbeta primers. Assay used: immunoSEQ multiplex PCR; TCRdb lists only in-frame clones, some missing. The sample consists of 180,000 or so clones, about three quarters of them appearing once. This record comes from a study of cytomegalovirus exposure and HLA in healthy donors. The study's findings and limits: In a later analysis, a missense DCLRE1C variant was linked to TCR beta V- and J-gene trimming.

Participants comprised healthy donors of bone marrow. The sequence came from a man younger than 35 in good health and CMV-seronegative. The sample taken for sequencing was PBMCs.

This CDR3 is CASSSGGGVAYEQYF. The CDR3 nucleotides read TGTGCCAGCAGCTCTGGTGGGGGGGTCGCCTACGAGCAGTACTTC. The gene calls are TRBV5-4 and TRBJ2-7, with 7 bases fitting TRBD2. This CDR3 spans 15 amino acids. CDR1 is SGHNT and CDR2 is YYREEE in the germline V gene (reference sequence). V trimming: 3 bases; J trimming: 2 bases; junction bases outside the gene matches: 8.